This entry concerns a single TCR beta chain. This record belongs to a study of blood T cell repertoires in COVID-19. Study-wide context: Acute-phase and convalescent COVID-19 samples originated in the United States, Italy and Spain. PBMCs, B-cell-depleted T cells, or T cells provided the cDNA or gDNA that made up the material.

Per the study methods: Using reference gene primer amplification, nucleated cell counts were estimated. TCRdb keeps only in-frame clones here, not all; method: immunoSEQ multiplex PCR. V and J calls and clone size are copied from that table; D and trimming were computed from the DNA. The profile shows fewer than 300,000 clones, approximately 82% of them singletons. CDR1 and CDR2 from the germline V gene are MDHEN and SYDVKM. V lost 6 bases and J lost 0, with 12 bases in between. The CDR3 is 15 amino acids. The sample was peripheral blood. The V call is TRBV28, the J call TRBJ2-1; D unresolved. The sequence was obtained from a woman in her 70s with active or convalescent COVID-19. CDR3 residues: CASRMTFPSYNEQFF. Written as DNA, the CDR3 is TGTGCCAGCAGGATGACTTTCCCCTCCTACAATGAGCAGTTCTTC. The full variable domain, with the rest looked up from reference TRBV28 and TRBJ2-1, is DVKVTQSSRYLVKRTGEKVFLECVQDMDHENMFWYRQDPGLGLRLIYFSYDVKMKEKGDIPEGYSVSREKKERFSLILESASTNQTSMYLCASRMTFPSYNEQFFGPGTRLTVL.